This T cell receptor (beta chain) was identified in a study of blood T cells in healthy people across ages. J was trimmed by 10 bases and V by 7 bases; bases with no gene match: 10. The germline V gene has CDR1 MDHEN and CDR2 SYDVKM. CDR3 length: 14 residues. Every donor contributed about 10 milliliters of peripheral blood by blood draw. A minimum of 5 micrograms of total RNA was extracted per sample. Then a second PCR, running roughly 7 to 11 cycles, was carried out with a sample-barcoded 5' primer and a J-beta primer mix. From the 5' RACE reads, TCRdb called clonotypes with MiXCR, one entry per CDR3 protein. The sample carries around 750,000 distinct CDR3 sequences, about 53% recorded once.

The TCR was taken from an elderly man in good health. The chain is built from TRBV28 and TRBJ2-1; 10 bases fit TRBD2. The material sequenced was blood. Here the CDR3 DNA reads TGTGCCAGCAAGAGATTACTAGCGGGAAGCGAGCAGTTCTTC. The encoded protein is CASKRLLAGSEQFF.